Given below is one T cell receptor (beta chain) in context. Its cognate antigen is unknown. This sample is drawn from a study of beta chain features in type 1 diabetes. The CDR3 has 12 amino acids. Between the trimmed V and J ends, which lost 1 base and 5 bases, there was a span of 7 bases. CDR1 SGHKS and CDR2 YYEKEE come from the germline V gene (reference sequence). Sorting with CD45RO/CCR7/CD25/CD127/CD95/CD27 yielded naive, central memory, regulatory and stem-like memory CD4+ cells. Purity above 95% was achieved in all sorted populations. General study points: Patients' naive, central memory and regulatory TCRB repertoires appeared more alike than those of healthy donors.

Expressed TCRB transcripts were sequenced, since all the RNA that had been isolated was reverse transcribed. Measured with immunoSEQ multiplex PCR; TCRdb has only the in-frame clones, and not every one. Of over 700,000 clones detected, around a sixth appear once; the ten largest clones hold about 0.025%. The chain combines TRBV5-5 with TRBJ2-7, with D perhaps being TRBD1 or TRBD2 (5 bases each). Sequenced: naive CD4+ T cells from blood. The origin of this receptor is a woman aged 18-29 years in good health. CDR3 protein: CASSLWGNEQYF. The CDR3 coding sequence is TGTGCCAGCAGCTTGTGGGGGAACGAGCAGTACTTC.